This is a list of T cell receptor beta chains from one sample in a study of control samples from healthy donors and cancer patients. Generated by immunoSEQ multiplex PCR, the TCRdb table keeps only in-frame clones and is missing some. Among hundreds of thousands of clones listed, around nine tenths were seen once. Sequenced input: PBMCs. The origin of the receptors is a man aged 35 to 55 with head and neck cancer. Each CDR3 is given with its conserved first and last residue. Each record gives: J gene, clone size, V gene, D gene, CDR3 protein, CDR3 DNA. The D gene is left open where the match is weak. Only part of the rows carry a size: once, few, many, or a class if the clone is expanded.

j_gene: TRBJ2-2; abundance: .; v_gene: TRBV9; d_gene: .; CDR3aa: CASSVELGGSHGTGELFF; CDR3nt: TGTGCCAGCAGCGTAGAGTTAGGGGGGTCACATGGCACCGGGGAGCTGTTTTTT
j_gene: TRBJ1-1; abundance: .; v_gene: TRBV7-2; d_gene: .; CDR3aa: CASSLGGAHTEAFF; CDR3nt: TGTGCCAGCAGCTTAGGAGGGGCCCACACTGAAGCTTTCTTT
j_gene: TRBJ1-1; abundance: .; v_gene: TRBV28; d_gene: .; CDR3aa: CASSLGLGGEAFF; CDR3nt: TGTGCCAGCAGTTTAGGGTTGGGTGGCGAAGCTTTCTTT
j_gene: TRBJ2-3; abundance: .; v_gene: TRBV13; d_gene: TRBD2; CDR3aa: CASSSRTSGGATDTQYF; CDR3nt: TGTGCCAGCAGCTCCCGGACTAGCGGGGGGGCTACAGATACGCAGTATTTT
j_gene: TRBJ2-4; abundance: .; v_gene: TRBV27; d_gene: .; CDR3aa: CASSLGTGSVGNIQYF; CDR3nt: TGTGCCAGCAGTTTGGGAACAGGGTCGGTGGGAAACATTCAGTACTTC
j_gene: TRBJ2-1; abundance: .; v_gene: TRBV6-2/TRBV6-3; d_gene: .; CDR3aa: CASSYVSSSYNEQFF; CDR3nt: TGTGCCAGCAGTTACGTATCTAGCTCCTACAATGAGCAGTTCTTC
j_gene: TRBJ1-1; abundance: .; v_gene: TRBV9; d_gene: .; CDR3aa: CASSFRDTEAFF; CDR3nt: TGTGCCAGCAGCTTTCGGGACACTGAAGCTTTCTTT
j_gene: TRBJ1-5; abundance: .; v_gene: TRBV28; d_gene: TRBD1; CDR3aa: CASSGQGNQPQHF; CDR3nt: TGTGCCAGCAGCGGACAGGGAAATCAGCCCCAGCATTTT
j_gene: TRBJ2-7; abundance: .; v_gene: TRBV5-1; d_gene: .; CDR3aa: CASSTGHNYEQYF; CDR3nt: TGCGCCAGCAGTACGGGACATAACTACGAGCAGTACTTC
j_gene: TRBJ1-1; abundance: few; v_gene: TRBV5-1; d_gene: .; CDR3aa: CASSRDLNTEAFF; CDR3nt: TGCGCCAGCAGTAGGGACTTGAACACTGAAGCTTTCTTT
j_gene: TRBJ2-5; abundance: .; v_gene: TRBV3-1/TRBV3-2; d_gene: .; CDR3aa: CASSRWTVWETQYF; CDR3nt: TGTGCCAGCAGCCGATGGACAGTGTGGGAGACCCAGTACTTC
j_gene: TRBJ1-5; abundance: .; v_gene: TRBV6-5; d_gene: TRBD1; CDR3aa: CASGLGQGRYQPQHF; CDR3nt: TGTGCCAGCGGATTAGGACAGGGGCGGTATCAGCCCCAGCATTTT
j_gene: TRBJ1-4; abundance: .; v_gene: TRBV7-2; d_gene: .; CDR3aa: CASSPSPPGGANEKLFF; CDR3nt: TGTGCCAGCAGCCCCTCACCGCCGGGGGGAGCAAATGAAAAACTGTTTTTT
j_gene: TRBJ2-2; abundance: .; v_gene: TRBV9; d_gene: TRBD1; CDR3aa: CASSAAQGSTGELFF; CDR3nt: TGTGCCAGCAGCGCAGCACAGGGGAGCACCGGGGAGCTGTTTTTT
j_gene: TRBJ2-7; abundance: .; v_gene: TRBV27; d_gene: .; CDR3aa: CASSSRADGSYEQYF; CDR3nt: TGTGCCAGCAGTTCAAGGGCGGACGGATCCTACGAGCAGTACTTC
j_gene: TRBJ2-4; abundance: once; v_gene: TRBV2; d_gene: TRBD2; CDR3aa: CASTGLAGPLAKNIQYF; CDR3nt: TGTGCCAGCACCGGACTAGCGGGACCCCTAGCCAAAAACATTCAGTACTTC
j_gene: TRBJ1-4; abundance: .; v_gene: TRBV10-3; d_gene: .; CDR3aa: CAISESGGTLEKLFF; CDR3nt: TGTGCCATCAGTGAGTCAGGGGGGACTCTGGAAAAACTGTTTTTT
j_gene: TRBJ1-4; abundance: few; v_gene: TRBV23-1; d_gene: .; CDR3aa: CAIQSGGRGEKLFF; CDR3nt: TGCGCCATTCAATCTGGGGGAAGAGGCGAAAAACTGTTTTTT
j_gene: TRBJ2-1; abundance: once; v_gene: TRBV7-9; d_gene: TRBD2; CDR3aa: CAIPTSGGREQFF; CDR3nt: TGTGCCATACCGACTAGCGGGGGGCGTGAGCAGTTCTTC
j_gene: TRBJ2-2; abundance: .; v_gene: TRBV19; d_gene: .; CDR3aa: CASSTQGWTGELFF; CDR3nt: TGTGCCAGTAGTACCCAGGGCTGGACCGGGGAGCTGTTTTTT
j_gene: TRBJ1-4; abundance: .; v_gene: TRBV6-4; d_gene: .; CDR3aa: CASSGGKPATNEKLFF; CDR3nt: TGTGCCAGCAGTGGGGGGAAGCCGGCAACTAATGAAAAACTGTTTTTT
j_gene: TRBJ2-3; abundance: .; v_gene: TRBV5-4; d_gene: TRBD2; CDR3aa: CASSGGGTDTQYF; CDR3nt: TGTGCCAGCAGCGGGGGGGGCACAGATACGCAGTATTTT
j_gene: TRBJ1-6; abundance: .; v_gene: TRBV6-2/TRBV6-3; d_gene: .; CDR3aa: CASSYYGKRNSPLHF; CDR3nt: TGTGCCAGCAGTTACTACGGGAAACGGAATTCACCCCTCCACTTT
j_gene: TRBJ1-2; abundance: .; v_gene: TRBV28; d_gene: TRBD1; CDR3aa: CASSSGQGGIYGYTF; CDR3nt: TGTGCCAGCAGCTCGGGACAGGGTGGGATTTATGGCTACACCTTC
j_gene: TRBJ2-7; abundance: .; v_gene: TRBV6-2/TRBV6-3; d_gene: TRBD1; CDR3aa: CASSWDRGFYEQYF; CDR3nt: TGTGCCAGCAGTTGGGACAGGGGTTTCTACGAGCAGTACTTC
j_gene: TRBJ1-1; abundance: .; v_gene: TRBV12-3/TRBV12-4; d_gene: .; CDR3aa: CASSFRGTEAFF; CDR3nt: TGTGCCAGCAGTTTTCGGGGTACTGAAGCTTTCTTT
j_gene: TRBJ2-1; abundance: .; v_gene: TRBV5-8; d_gene: .; CDR3aa: CASSSWQGINNEQFF; CDR3nt: TGTGCCAGCAGCTCGTGGCAGGGGATTAATAATGAGCAGTTCTTC
j_gene: TRBJ1-4; abundance: .; v_gene: TRBV7-8; d_gene: TRBD1; CDR3aa: CASSRLGQPSLSEELFF; CDR3nt: TGTGCCAGCAGCCGGCTGGGACAGCCGAGCCTTAGCGAGGAACTGTTTTTT
j_gene: TRBJ2-2; abundance: .; v_gene: TRBV5-1; d_gene: TRBD2; CDR3aa: CASSLAVGGMTSGHTGELFF; CDR3nt: TGCGCCAGCAGCTTGGCGGTAGGGGGCATGACTAGCGGCCACACCGGGGAGCTGTTTTTT
j_gene: TRBJ1-2; abundance: .; v_gene: TRBV5-4; d_gene: .; CDR3aa: CASSLPGRTYGYTF; CDR3nt: TGTGCCAGCAGCTTGCCTGGCAGGACCTATGGCTACACCTTC
j_gene: TRBJ1-1; abundance: .; v_gene: TRBV6-2/TRBV6-3; d_gene: .; CDR3aa: CASSSDIPNTEAFF; CDR3nt: TGTGCCAGCAGTTCTGACATACCGAACACTGAAGCTTTCTTT
j_gene: TRBJ2-3; abundance: .; v_gene: TRBV5-1; d_gene: .; CDR3aa: CASSLWVGAGDTQYF; CDR3nt: TGCGCCAGCAGCTTGTGGGTCGGGGCGGGAGATACGCAGTATTTT
j_gene: TRBJ1-2; abundance: once; v_gene: TRBV27; d_gene: .; CDR3aa: CASRAGTHPNYGYTF; CDR3nt: TGTGCCAGCAGGGCCGGGACCCACCCAAACTATGGCTACACCTTC
j_gene: TRBJ2-2; abundance: .; v_gene: TRBV5-4; d_gene: TRBD1; CDR3aa: CASSFWTGGDGELFF; CDR3nt: TGTGCCAGCAGCTTTTGGACAGGGGGCGACGGGGAGCTGTTTTTT
j_gene: TRBJ1-1; abundance: .; v_gene: TRBV2; d_gene: .; CDR3aa: CASSDPPGVTEAFF; CDR3nt: TGTGCCAGCAGCGATCCCCCAGGGGTCACTGAAGCTTTCTTT
j_gene: TRBJ1-2; abundance: .; v_gene: TRBV30; d_gene: .; CDR3aa: CAWSVWRDGYGYTF; CDR3nt: TGTGCCTGGAGTGTGTGGAGGGATGGCTATGGCTACACCTTC
j_gene: TRBJ1-1; abundance: few; v_gene: TRBV28; d_gene: .; CDR3aa: CASSLSRPRSTEAFF; CDR3nt: TGTGCCAGCAGTTTATCTCGGCCGAGGTCCACTGAAGCTTTCTTT
j_gene: TRBJ1-6; abundance: few; v_gene: TRBV4-1; d_gene: .; CDR3aa: CASSQDRVRNNSPLHF; CDR3nt: TGCGCCAGCAGCCAAGACAGGGTGAGGAATAATTCACCCCTCCACTTT
j_gene: TRBJ2-1; abundance: .; v_gene: TRBV14; d_gene: .; CDR3aa: CASSQDLPGRGTEQFF; CDR3nt: TGTGCCAGCAGCCAAGATCTTCCTGGCAGGGGAACTGAGCAGTTCTTC
j_gene: TRBJ1-1; abundance: .; v_gene: TRBV6-2/TRBV6-3; d_gene: TRBD1; CDR3aa: CASSSPPGTGKGEAFF; CDR3nt: TGTGCCAGCAGTTCCCCCCCCGGGACAGGGAAGGGTGAAGCTTTCTTT
j_gene: TRBJ1-6; abundance: .; v_gene: TRBV5-1; d_gene: .; CDR3aa: CASSRSDNSPLHF; CDR3nt: TGCGCCAGCAGTCGGAGTGATAATTCACCCCTCCACTTT
j_gene: TRBJ2-2; abundance: .; v_gene: TRBV7-9; d_gene: .; CDR3aa: CASSLRFSERLANTGELFF; CDR3nt: TGTGCCAGCAGCTTAAGGTTTTCAGAGCGACTCGCGAACACCGGGGAGCTGTTTTTT
j_gene: TRBJ1-4; abundance: .; v_gene: TRBV9; d_gene: TRBD1; CDR3aa: CASSFTGGDEKLFF; CDR3nt: TGTGCCAGCAGCTTCACAGGGGGGGATGAAAAACTGTTTTTT
j_gene: TRBJ2-7; abundance: .; v_gene: TRBV27; d_gene: TRBD1; CDR3aa: CASSQGWDRGLYEQYF; CDR3nt: TGTGCCAGCAGTCAGGGGTGGGACAGGGGGCTCTACGAGCAGTACTTC
j_gene: TRBJ2-2; abundance: .; v_gene: TRBV5-1; d_gene: TRBD1; CDR3aa: CASSQGQSNTGELFF; CDR3nt: TGCGCCAGCAGCCAGGGACAGTCGAACACCGGGGAGCTGTTTTTT
j_gene: TRBJ1-1; abundance: .; v_gene: TRBV20-1; d_gene: .; CDR3aa: CSARPQAEAFF; CDR3nt: TGCAGTGCTAGGCCGCAGGCCGAAGCTTTCTTT
j_gene: TRBJ1-3; abundance: .; v_gene: TRBV7-2; d_gene: TRBD1; CDR3aa: CASSHGQGKTGNTIYF; CDR3nt: TGTGCCAGCAGCCACGGACAGGGAAAGACTGGAAACACCATATATTTT
j_gene: TRBJ2-5; abundance: many; v_gene: TRBV2; d_gene: .; CDR3aa: CASSEGRETQYF; CDR3nt: TGTGCCAGCAGTGAAGGGAGGGAGACCCAGTACTTC
j_gene: TRBJ2-2; abundance: .; v_gene: TRBV11-2; d_gene: .; CDR3aa: CASSVQEPTGELFF; CDR3nt: TGTGCCAGCAGCGTACAAGAACCCACCGGGGAGCTGTTTTTT